Following are 6 T cell receptor beta chains from one sample sequenced in a study of blood T cell repertoires in COVID-19. TCRdb's copy holds only in-frame clones and misses some; the assay was immunoSEQ multiplex PCR. The sample includes 350,000 or so clones, roughly 86% of them seen just once. Sequenced: PBMCs or T cells enriched from blood (not recorded which). These receptor sequences come from a woman aged 25 to 39 who had been exposed to COVID-19.

J is TRBJ2-5 and V is TRBV9, with D perhaps matching TRBD2 (6 bases). Germline V CDR1 and CDR2: SGDLS, YYNGEE. V gave up 4 bases and J gave up 0 bases, with 13 bases separating them. CDR3 length equals 15 residues. CDR3 sequence (DNA): TGTGCCAGCAGCCCAGGGACTCTGTACCAAGAGACCCAGTACTTC. Protein product: CASSPGTLYQETQYF.

This chain uses TRBV29-1 with TRBJ2-7; D possibly corresponds to TRBD1 (5 bases). CDR1 is SQVTM and CDR2 is ANQGSEA in the germline V gene. The CDR3 spans 14 residues. V gave up 4 bases and J gave up 3 bases, with 16 bases separating them. CDR3 amino acids: CSVASQDISYEQYF. DNA of the CDR3: TGCAGCGTTGCCTCGCAGGACATTAGCTACGAGCAGTACTTC.

The V call is TRBV27, the J call TRBJ2-3; D is perhaps TRBD2 (6 bases). The CDR3 runs 13 residues. V gave up 7 bases and J gave up 6 bases, with 14 bases separating them. The V gene's germline CDR1 is MNHEY and CDR2 SMNVEV (reference sequence). For the CDR3, the DNA is TGTGCCAGCATATCCTTGGGGGGTGATACGCAGTATTTT. It translates to CASISLGGDTQYF.

This chain links TRBV30 with TRBJ1-3, with D tentatively TRBD1 (5 bases). V dropped 0 bases and J dropped 4 bases, with 10 bases sitting between them. Looked up from germline, CDR1 is GTSNPN and CDR2 is SVGIG (reference sequence). This CDR3 has 14 residues. DNA for the CDR3: TGTGCCTGGAGTGTACAGGTAGTAGGAAACACCATATATTTT. Protein: CAWSVQVVGNTIYF.

Only a few counts were recorded for this clone. This chain joins TRBV7-8 and TRBJ1-3, with D unclear. The CDR3 spans 17 residues. V was pared by 1 base and J by 0 bases, with 13 bases between. Germline CDR1 reads SGHVS; CDR2 reads FQNEAQ. DNA of the CDR3: TGTGCCAGCAGCTTAGACCCATTTGGGAGCTCTGGAAACACCATATATTTT. Protein: CASSLDPFGSSGNTIYF.

The chain employs TRBV7-8 and TRBJ2-2; maybe TRBD1 (5 bases). CDR3 size: 17 residues. The germline V gene has CDR1 SGHVS and CDR2 FQNEAQ. V lost 3 bases to trimming and J lost 6 bases, with 20 bases between them. The CDR3, as DNA: TGTGCCAGCAGCTTTCCATCAGGGATCCGAGTTTCCGGGGAGCTGTTTTTT. Its translation: CASSFPSGIRVSGELFF. Supplemented by reference TRBV7-8 and TRBJ2-2, the full variable domain reads GAGVSQSPRYKVAKRGQDVALRCDPISGHVSLFWYQQALGQGPEFLTYFQNEAQLDKSGLPSDRFFAERPEGSVSTLKIQRTQQEDSAVYLCASSFPSGIRVSGELFFGEGSRLTVL.